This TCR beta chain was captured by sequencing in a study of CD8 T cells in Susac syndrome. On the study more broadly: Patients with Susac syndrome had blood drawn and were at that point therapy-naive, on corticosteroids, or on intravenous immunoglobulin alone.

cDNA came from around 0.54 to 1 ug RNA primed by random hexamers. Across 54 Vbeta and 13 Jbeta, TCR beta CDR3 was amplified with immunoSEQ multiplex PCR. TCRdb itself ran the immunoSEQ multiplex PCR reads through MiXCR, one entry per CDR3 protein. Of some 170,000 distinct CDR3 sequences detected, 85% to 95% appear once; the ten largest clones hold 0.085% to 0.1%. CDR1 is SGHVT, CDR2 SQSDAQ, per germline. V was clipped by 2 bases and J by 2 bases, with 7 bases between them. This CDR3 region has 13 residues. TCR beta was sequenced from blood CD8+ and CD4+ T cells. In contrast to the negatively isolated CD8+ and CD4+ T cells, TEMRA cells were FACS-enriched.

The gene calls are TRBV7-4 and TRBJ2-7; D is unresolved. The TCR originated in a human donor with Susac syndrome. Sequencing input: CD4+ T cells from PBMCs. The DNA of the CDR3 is TGTGCCAGCAGCTTATGCTCGACCTACGAGCAGTACTTC. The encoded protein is CASSLCSTYEQYF.